These T cell receptor beta chains were read from a single sample in a study of blood T cell repertoires in COVID-19. Profiled with immunoSEQ multiplex PCR; TCRdb holds only in-frame clones, not every one. Here the sample spans 15,000 to 20,000 clones, about four fifths being singletons. Sequencing used peripheral blood. The receptors here all came from a man between 35 and 55 years old with active or convalescent COVID-19. CDR3s include the opening cysteine and the closing phenylalanine or tryptophan. Each record gives: V gene, D gene, clone size, J gene, CDR3 protein, CDR3 DNA. A D gene is named only where the DNA matches it firmly. Clone size is not always given. Where it is, it says once, few, many or a class for expanded clones.

>TRBV27|-|-|TRBJ1-1
CASSLRRNTEAFF
TGTGCCAGCAGTCTACGCCGGAACACTGAAGCTTTCTTT
>TRBV16|TRBD2|-|TRBJ2-3
CASSQDSGGAVLGTDTQYF
TGTGCCAGCAGCCAAGACAGCGGGGGGGCTGTACTTGGCACGGATACGCAGTATTTT
>TRBV7-8|TRBD1|-|TRBJ1-4
CASSLLPGTGKEKLFF
TGTGCCAGCAGCTTACTACCAGGGACAGGGAAAGAAAAACTGTTTTTT
>TRBV6-1|TRBD2|-|TRBJ2-1
CASSELAGGNEQFF
TGTGCCAGCAGTGAACTGGCGGGGGGGAACGAGCAGTTCTTC
>TRBV9|-|-|TRBJ1-6
CASSPQKARANSPLHF
TGTGCCAGCAGCCCCCAAAAGGCCAGGGCTAATTCACCCCTCCACTTT
>TRBV5-6|-|-|TRBJ1-6
CASSTRGGGVKPLHF
TGTGCCAGCAGCACCCGGGGAGGAGGGGTTAAGCCCCTCCACTTT
>TRBV5-1|-|-|TRBJ1-1
CASSLVGTGVNTEAFF
TGCGCCAGCAGCTTGGTGGGTACAGGCGTGAACACTGAAGCTTTCTTT
>TRBV5-1|-|-|TRBJ1-3
CASSPDGAGNTIYF
TGCGCCAGCAGCCCCGATGGAGCAGGAAACACCATATATTTT
>TRBV6-4|-|-|TRBJ2-1
CASNVDWRGTLWGEQFF
TGTGCCAGCAATGTTGATTGGCGGGGCACACTCTGGGGTGAGCAGTTCTTC
>TRBV6-4|-|-|TRBJ1-5
CASSRDSNQPQHF
TGTGCCAGCAGTAGAGATAGCAATCAGCCCCAGCATTTT
>TRBV16|TRBD1|-|TRBJ1-4
CASSSRQGRREKLFF
TGTGCCAGCAGCTCCCGACAGGGCAGACGAGAAAAACTGTTTTTT
>TRBV24-1|-|medium-sized|TRBJ1-5
CATSDSDGGNQPQHF
TGTGCCACCAGTGATAGCGACGGGGGCAATCAGCCCCAGCATTTT
>TRBV7-9|TRBD1|-|TRBJ2-7
CASSLSGQGYEQYF
TGTGCCAGCAGCTTATCGGGACAGGGGTACGAGCAGTACTTC
>TRBV6-1|-|-|TRBJ1-4
CASSEVGADGEKLFF
TGTGCCAGCAGTGAAGTTGGGGCAGACGGGGAAAAACTGTTTTTT
>TRBV12-3/TRBV12-4|-|-|TRBJ2-5
CASSQYQETQYF
TGTGCCAGCAGTCAGTACCAAGAGACCCAGTACTTC
>TRBV5-1|TRBD1|-|TRBJ2-1
CASAGTGPTEQFF
TGCGCCAGCGCCGGGACAGGGCCTACTGAGCAGTTCTTC
>TRBV18|-|-|TRBJ2-7
CASSPPSARSYEQYF
TGTGCCAGCTCACCACCGAGCGCCCGCTCCTACGAGCAGTACTTC
>TRBV10-3|-|-|TRBJ2-7
CALGSTTYEQYF
TGTGCTCTAGGCAGCACAACCTACGAGCAGTACTTC
>TRBV19|-|-|TRBJ1-5
CASRMGQGISSNQPQHF
TGTGCCAGTAGAATGGGGCAGGGGATTTCTAGCAATCAGCCCCAGCATTTT
>TRBV5-6|-|-|TRBJ2-7
CASSVGGIRYYEQYF
TGTGCCAGCAGCGTTGGGGGGATCCGGTACTACGAGCAGTACTTC
>TRBV5-4|-|-|TRBJ2-3
CASSLPRGITDTQYF
TGTGCCAGCAGCTTGCCCCGGGGGATCACAGATACGCAGTATTTT
>TRBV29-1|-|few|TRBJ1-5
CSVVVGADRNQPQHF
TGCAGCGTTGTGGTAGGGGCAGATCGCAATCAGCCCCAGCATTTT
>TRBV9|-|-|TRBJ1-2
CASSGTVLTYGYTF
TGTGCCAGCAGCGGGACAGTTTTAACCTATGGCTACACCTTC
>TRBV10-1|-|-|TRBJ2-3
CASSESRSESDTQYF
TGCGCCAGCAGTGAGTCCCGTAGCGAGTCAGATACGCAGTATTTT
>TRBV14|-|-|TRBJ1-3
CASSPRVLGLRNTIYF
TGTGCCAGCAGCCCCCGGGTATTAGGTCTCCGAAACACCATATATTTT
>TRBV9|-|-|TRBJ2-5
CASSPLARGQETQYF
TGTGCCAGCAGCCCCCTAGCGAGGGGCCAAGAGACCCAGTACTTC
>TRBV5-5|-|-|TRBJ1-3
CASSPQGRLSGNTIYF
TGTGCCAGCAGCCCTCAGGGCCGTCTTTCTGGAAACACCATATATTTT
>TRBV7-9|-|-|TRBJ1-6
CASSSTPPTYNSPLHF
TGTGCCAGCAGCTCCACCCCCCCCACATATAATTCACCCCTCCACTTT
>TRBV5-1|-|-|TRBJ1-6
CASSLVSGPYNSPLHF
TGCGCCAGCAGCTTGGTATCGGGTCCCTATAATTCACCCCTCCACTTT